One sample yielded the 22 T cell receptor beta chains listed below, sequenced in a study of shared clonotypes between healthy human individuals. Produced via immunoSEQ multiplex PCR; TCRdb's table is partial and in-frame only. Found here are under 1,100,000 clones, around 82% of them singletons; the top ten hold roughly 0.55%. The specimen sequenced was memory CD4+ T cells from PBMCs. Subset meaning: CD45RA-negative fraction. These receptors all stem from a young man in good health. Some clones in this sample may be carry-over from other donors' samples.

The chain uses TRBV19 and TRBJ1-5; no firm D call. Germline CDR1 reads LNHDA; CDR2 reads SQIVND (reference sequence). The CDR3 runs 12 residues. The CDR3 coding sequence is TGTGCAATAAATCGGCACAATCAGCCCCAGCATTTT. It codes for CAINRHNQPQHF.

This chain connects TRBV5-1 to TRBJ2-5, with 8 bases fitting TRBD1. Germline CDR1 is SGHRS and CDR2 is YFSETQ. The CDR3 has 13 amino acids. This CDR3 is CASKPGGGETQYF. Here the CDR3 DNA reads TGCGCTTCCAAGCCAGGGGGCGGTGAGACCCAGTACTTC.

About this clone itself: This same CDR3 is encoded by further DNA sequences in the sample. The chain joins TRBV5-5 to TRBJ1-3; TRBD1 is a possible D gene (5 bases). Trimming left V 3 bases short and J 1 base short, with 8 bases between. Germline V gene lookup returns CDR1 SGHKS and CDR2 YYEKEE (reference sequence). The CDR3 consists of 14 residues. For the CDR3, the DNA is TGTGCCAGCAGCTCTGGGGGTTCTGGAAACACCATATATTTT. It encodes CASSSGGSGNTIYF.

The chain has TRBV7-3 and TRBJ2-1; D gene ambiguous. Trimming took off 5 bases at V and 0 bases at J, with 8 bases between the two ends. The germline CDR1 and CDR2 sequences are SGHTA and FQGTGA. The CDR3 runs to 14 residues. The CDR3 loop is CASSLSPSYNEQFF. Here the CDR3 DNA reads TGTGCCAGCAGCCTATCACCCTCCTACAATGAGCAGTTCTTC.

The rearrangement joins TRBV20-1 to TRBJ1-1; D uncertain. The CDR3 is made up of 11 amino acids. Trimming shortened V by 2 bases and J by 4 bases, and 5 bases separated the two germline ends. Germline CDR1 is DFQATT and CDR2 is SNEGSKA (reference sequence). CDR3: CSARPFTEAFF. The DNA of the CDR3 is TGCAGTGCTAGACCCTTCACTGAAGCTTTCTTT.

This chain connects TRBV28 to TRBJ1-5, with D maybe TRBD1 (6 bases). The CDR3 covers 15 residues. Germline CDR1 and CDR2: MDHEN and SYDVKM. V was pared by 5 bases and J by 4 bases, with 15 bases between. The CDR3 loop is CASSLRGGPNQPQHF. CDR3 DNA: TGTGCCAGCAGTCTCCGTGGGGGGCCAAATCAGCCCCAGCATTTT.

The V call is TRBV9, the J call TRBJ2-3; 12 bases agree with TRBD2. V gave up 0 bases and J gave up 5 bases; unmatched junction bases: 4. Germline CDR1 and CDR2: SGDLS and YYNGEE. CDR3 length: 16 amino acids. The CDR3 here is CASSVDASGRGDTQYF. The CDR3 nucleotides are TGTGCCAGCAGCGTAGATGCTAGCGGGAGGGGAGATACGCAGTATTTT. Complete variable domain (other parts from reference TRBV9 and TRBJ2-3): DSGVTQTPKHLITATGQRVTLRCSPRSGDLSVYWYQQSLDQGLQFLIQYYNGEERAKGNILERFSAQQFPDLHSELNLSSLELGDSALYFCASSVDASGRGDTQYFGPGTRLTVL.

The chain carries TRBV7-3 and TRBJ2-1, with D possibly being TRBD2 (5 bases). The CDR3 sequence is 15 residues long. V was shortened by 5 bases and J by 1 base, with 12 bases between the two germline ends. Germline CDR1 reads SGHTA; CDR2 reads FQGTGA. CDR3 protein: CASSDVGSSYNEQFF. CDR3 nucleotide sequence: TGTGCCAGCAGCGACGTGGGGAGTTCCTACAATGAGCAGTTCTTC.

The chain has TRBV11-2 and TRBJ2-2; the match to TRBD2 covers 10 bases. Looked up from germline, CDR1 is SGHAT and CDR2 is FQNNGV. Trimming took 6 bases from V and 5 from J; bases not matched to a gene: 6. This CDR3 has 15 amino acids. CDR3 in amino acids: CASRKAGGRTGELFF. The CDR3 bases are TGTGCCAGCAGGAAAGCGGGAGGGAGGACCGGGGAGCTGTTTTTT. The full variable domain, its missing parts supplied by reference TRBV11-2 and TRBJ2-2, is EAGVAQSPRYKIIEKRQSVAFWCNPISGHATLYWYQQILGQGPKLLIQFQNNGVVDDSQLPKDRFSAERLKGVDSTLKIQPAKLEDSAVYLCASRKAGGRTGELFFGEGSRLTVL.

Concerning this clone: With a far larger clone one base away, a read error is the likely cause. The rearrangement joins TRBV5-8 to TRBJ2-2; 11 positions match TRBD2. V shed 1 base and J 4 bases; nucleotides not matched to a gene: 9. The CDR3 contains 18 residues. CDR1 is SGHTS, CDR2 YDEGEE, per germline. CDR3 sequence (DNA): TGTGCCAGCAGCTTGCGACTAGCGGGGACCTCGGGCACCGGGGAGCTGTTTTTT. It is translated as CASSLRLAGTSGTGELFF.

The chain links TRBV5-4 to TRBJ2-1, with TRBD2 as a possible D gene (6 bases). Germline V gene lookup returns CDR1 SGHNT and CDR2 YYREEE (reference sequence). With 4 bases removed from V and 6 bases from J, the gap between germline ends came to 14 bases. This CDR3 has 14 amino acids. The CDR3 sequence is CASSLPAGSNEQFF. In nucleotides, the CDR3 is TGTGCCAGCAGCCTCCCAGCGGGCAGCAATGAGCAGTTCTTC.

This clone has just a few counts. The genes are TRBV5-1 and TRBJ2-7; the D gene could be TRBD1 or TRBD2 (5 bases each). CDR1 and CDR2 (germline): SGHRS, YFSETQ. The CDR3 totals 14 residues. V was trimmed by 2 bases and J by 2 bases, leaving 11 bases between them. The DNA of the CDR3 is TGCGCCAGCAGCTTTCCGGGACGGGCCTACGAGCAGTACTTC. It translates to CASSFPGRAYEQYF. Full variable domain (rest looked up from reference TRBV5-1 and TRBJ2-7): KAGVTQTPRYLIKTRGQQVTLSCSPISGHRSVSWYQQTPGQGLQFLFEYFSETQRNKGNFPGRFSGRQFSNSRSEMNVSTLELGDSALYLCASSFPGRAYEQYFGPGTRLTVT.

The V and J genes are TRBV5-1 and TRBJ1-2; 9 bases align to TRBD1. Germline trimming cut 4 bases from V and 4 bases from J; bases unmatched to any gene: 5. The germline V gene encodes CDR1 SGHRS and CDR2 YFSETQ. The CDR3 spans 14 residues. Here the CDR3 DNA reads TGCGCCAGCAGCCGGGGACAGGGCACCTATGGCTACACCTTC. This gives the protein CASSRGQGTYGYTF.

This chain connects TRBV29-1 to TRBJ2-3; no definite D call. The CDR3 loop spans 12 amino acids. V was cut by 0 bases and J by 0 bases, with 1 base left in between. Germline CDR1 is SQVTM and CDR2 is ANQGSEA. The CDR3 bases are TGCAGCGTTGAAGAGAGCACAGATACGCAGTATTTT. Translated: CSVEESTDTQYF.

The chain has TRBV6-6 and TRBJ1-6; D call uncertain. V dropped 3 bases and J dropped 6 bases, with 0 bases sitting between them. This CDR3 region has 11 residues. The germline CDR1 and CDR2 sequences are MNHNY and SVGAGI (reference sequence). CDR3 residues: CASSYNSPLHF. CDR3 nucleotide sequence: TGTGCCAGCAGTTATAATTCACCCCTCCACTTT.

Details on this clone: Distinct nucleotide sequences in the sample also encode this CDR3. The chain carries TRBV6-1 and TRBJ1-4; a weak D match, TRBD1 (6 bases). Between the trimmed V and J ends, which lost 1 base and 8 bases, there was a span of 11 bases. The CDR3 has 14 amino acids. Germline loops: CDR1 MNHNS, CDR2 SASEGT. CDR3 region: CASSEDRVNEKLFF. Written as DNA, the CDR3 is TGTGCCAGCAGTGAAGACAGGGTGAACGAAAAACTGTTTTTT.

The chain joins TRBV28 to TRBJ2-3; 10 bases are a match to TRBD2. The CDR3 length is 14 residues. Germline V CDR1 and CDR2: MDHEN, SYDVKM. With 6 bases clipped from V and 5 bases from J, the junction kept 5 bases outside the gene matches. CDR3 protein: CASRLAGAQDTQYF. In DNA, the CDR3 is TGTGCCAGCAGGCTAGCGGGGGCCCAAGATACGCAGTATTTT.

This chain joins TRBV2 and TRBJ1-2; 10 nucleotides line up with TRBD1. After removal of 4 bases from V and 2 bases from J, the junction contained 28 bases not matched to a gene. Germline values: CDR1 SNHLY, CDR2 FYNNEI. There are 23 residues in the CDR3. CDR3 loop: CASSGVRSPGTGDRLTPNYGYTF. The CDR3 nucleotides read TGTGCCAGCAGTGGGGTTCGGAGTCCCGGGACAGGGGATCGCCTCACCCCAAACTATGGCTACACCTTC.

This chain links TRBV18 with TRBJ1-1, with D perhaps TRBD1 (5 bases). CDR3 length: 15 residues. The germline CDR1 and CDR2 sequences are KGHSH and LQKENI. Trimming stripped 6 bases from V and 3 bases from J, with 17 bases between. CDR3 sequence reads: CASSPLRGGYTEAFF. The CDR3 bases are TGTGCCAGCTCCCCCTTGAGGGGAGGGTACACTGAAGCTTTCTTT. Using reference TRBV18 and TRBJ1-1 for the parts outside the CDR3, the full variable domain is NAGVMQNPRHLVRRRGQEARLRCSPMKGHSHVYWYRQLPEEGLKFMVYLQKENIIDESGMPKERFSAEFPKEGPSILRIQQVVRGDSAAYFCASSPLRGGYTEAFFGQGTRLTVV.

This clone was observed a handful of times. DNA for the CDR3: TGTGCCAGCAGTTGGGACTTACCCTCCGAGCAGTACTTC. Amino acids: CASSWDLPSEQYF. This chain uses TRBV2 with TRBJ2-7; possible D gene TRBD2, 6 bases. Germline values: CDR1 SNHLY, CDR2 FYNNEI. This CDR3 has 13 amino acids. V lost 5 bases to trimming and J lost 6 bases, with 14 bases between them.

This sequence joins TRBV18 and TRBJ1-1; D possibly corresponds to TRBD1 (5 bases). The CDR3 is made up of 15 amino acids. Germline assignment: CDR1 KGHSH and CDR2 LQKENI. V shed 3 bases and J shed 6 bases, with 17 bases lying between them. As DNA, the CDR3 is TGTGCCAGCTCACCGTACTCGGGGCCCTCCGCTGAAGCTTTCTTT. It encodes CASSPYSGPSAEAFF.

The V and J genes are TRBV7-3 and TRBJ2-7; D tentatively fits TRBD1 or TRBD2 (5 bases each). V dropped 5 bases and J dropped 4 bases, with 18 bases sitting between them. The germline gives CDR1 SGHTA, CDR2 FQGTGA. The length of the CDR3 is 15 residues. In DNA, the CDR3 is TGTGCCAGCAGCCAATATCCGGGACCGCAATACGAGCAGTACTTC. Translating it yields CASSQYPGPQYEQYF.